This T cell receptor beta chain comes out of a study of Tregs in tolerant kidney transplant recipients. Generated by immunoSEQ multiplex PCR, the TCRdb table keeps only in-frame clones and is missing some. This table holds about 240,000 clones, approximately 84% found once. Whole-study findings and limits: Activated donor B cell expansion appeared to reveal the most relevant donor-specific TCRbeta repertoire.

With regard to this clone: Its antigen is still unknown.

This TCR was sampled from a human donor in good health. The sample comprised CD4+ T cells from blood.

CDR3 sequence reads: CASSLGSAFSGNTIYF. CDR3 nucleotide sequence: TGCGCCAGCAGCTTGGGGTCGGCCTTCTCTGGAAACACCATATATTTT. The chain recombines TRBV5-1 with TRBJ1-3; D gene unclear. Trimming pared 0 bases from V and 0 bases from J, leaving 10 bases between. The CDR3 runs to 16 residues. Germline V gene data show CDR1 as SGHRS and CDR2 as YFSETQ.